A single sample is the source of the 10 T cell receptor beta chains below, sequenced in a study of siplizumab effects on memory and regulatory T cells. Sequencing was performed with immunoSEQ multiplex PCR; in TCRdb, only in-frame clones are kept and a portion is missing. This table holds about 63,000 clones, over 80% found once. The sequenced material came from memory CD4+ T cells sorted from blood. The receptors were gathered from a human donor in good health.

The rearrangement links TRBV2 to TRBJ2-5; 9 bases agree with TRBD1. CDR1 SNHLY and CDR2 FYNNEI come from the germline V gene. The junction had 8 bases not matched to a gene; V was cut back by 1 base and J by 5 bases. This CDR3 is built from 16 residues. CDR3 nucleotide sequence: TGTGCCAGCAGTGAAGGGGGACTTGGGACAGGGGAGACCCAGTACTTC. This translates into CASSEGGLGTGETQYF.

On this clone: Other DNA sequences in this sample translate to the same CDR3. The chain couples TRBV6-1 to TRBJ1-1, with D hard to call. Germline CDR1 is MNHNS and CDR2 is SASEGT. Trimming shortened V by 3 bases and J by 8 bases, and 10 bases separated the two germline ends. CDR3 length equals 12 residues. The CDR3 protein is CASSDFSEEAFF. DNA for the CDR3: TGTGCCAGCAGTGATTTCTCTGAGGAAGCTTTCTTT.

V gene TRBV6-5 combines with J gene TRBJ1-1, with D unresolved. The germline V and J ends were trimmed by 6 bases and 4 bases, with 9 bases remaining between them. This CDR3 comprises 12 residues. CDR1 is MNHEY and CDR2 is SVGAGI in the germline V gene. CDR3 in DNA: TGTGCCAGCAGGGTAGGGAGCACTGAAGCTTTCTTT. It yields the protein CASRVGSTEAFF.

CDR3 residues: CASSYRQITGELFF. The CDR3 DNA sequence: TGTGCCAGCAGTTATAGACAGATTACCGGGGAGCTGTTTTTT. The chain is built from TRBV6-5 and TRBJ2-2; possibly TRBD1 for D (5 bases). The CDR3 contains 14 residues. CDR1 and CDR2 from the germline V gene are MNHEY and SVGAGI. Between the trimmed V and J ends, which lost 3 bases and 5 bases, there was a span of 10 bases.

The chain carries TRBV5-1 and TRBJ2-5, with 10 bases identical to TRBD2. Germline lookup yields CDR1 SGHRS and CDR2 YFSETQ. Germline trimming cut 2 bases from V and 5 bases from J; bases unmatched to any gene: 3. This CDR3 region has 14 residues. Here the CDR3 DNA reads TGCGCCAGCAGCTTACTAGCGGGGTCGGAGACCCAGTACTTC. Amino acids: CASSLLAGSETQYF.

J is TRBJ1-2 and V is TRBV7-9, with 7 bases that match TRBD1. The CDR3 totals 14 residues. With V trimmed by 5 bases and J by 4 bases, 7 bases remained unmatched. Germline V gives CDR1 SEHNR, CDR2 FQNEAQ (reference sequence). The CDR3 DNA reads as TGTGCCAGCAGCACAACAGGGGCGGCCTATGGCTACACCTTC. Its protein is CASSTTGAAYGYTF.

The chain combines TRBV7-9 with TRBJ1-6, with a weak D call TRBD1 (5 bases). The CDR3 covers 15 residues. Germline-derived CDR1 and CDR2 are SEHNR and FQNEAQ (reference sequence). V lost 11 bases and J 7 bases, leaving 21 bases between the germline ends. Here the CDR3 DNA reads TGTGCCGGGGGACCCTTGCTTCGAGCGAATTCACCCCTCCACTTT. Residues: CAGGPLLRANSPLHF.

This rearrangement joins TRBV11-1 to TRBJ2-1; TRBD2 matches 9 bases. The V and J ends lost 2 bases and 4 bases, in that order; junction bases with no gene match: 12. Germline CDR1 reads SGHAT; CDR2 reads FQDESV (reference sequence). The CDR3 is 18 residues long. The CDR3 DNA reads as TGTGCCAGCAGCTTACGGGCAGGGACTAGCTTTATATACAATGAGCAGTTCTTC. Protein sequence: CASSLRAGTSFIYNEQFF. Looking up the rest from reference TRBV11-1 and TRBJ2-1 gives the full variable domain: EAEVAQSPRYKITEKSQAVAFWCDPISGHATLYWYRQILGQGPELLVQFQDESVVDDSQLPKDRFSAERLKGVDSTLKIQPAELGDSAMYLCASSLRAGTSFIYNEQFFGPGTRLTVL.

The chain carries TRBV2 and TRBJ2-7, with TRBD1 matching over 7 bases. The CDR3 spans 15 residues. Germline trimming cut 7 bases from V and 2 bases from J; bases unmatched to any gene: 11. Per the germline V gene, CDR1 is SNHLY and CDR2 is FYNNEI. The chain's CDR3 is CASKQTGIPPYEQYF. CDR3 DNA sequence: TGTGCCAGCAAACAGACAGGGATTCCTCCCTACGAGCAGTACTTC.

This clone appeared once. In DNA, the CDR3 is TGTGCCAGCAGCTCCGGGACTACAGAAGAAGAGACCCAGTACTTC. This encodes CASSSGTTEEETQYF. V gene TRBV11-3 combines with J gene TRBJ2-5, with 7 bases matching TRBD2. The V gene's germline CDR1 is SGHNT and CDR2 YENEEA. V lost 4 bases and J lost 3; bases outside the gene matches: 8. The CDR3 extends over 15 amino acids.